The 24 T cell receptor beta chains in this list originate from one sample, sequenced in a study of regulatory T cells in long-lasting Graves disease (dated by TCRdb to the early 2020s). Library preparation was by multiplex PCR. The data were produced on an Illumina HiSeq 4000. To build TCR beta libraries, CDR3 regions were amplified by Arm-PCR using iRepertoire HTBI primers. TCRdb passed the public sequencing reads through fastp at Q25 and MiXCR, retaining productive beta sequences. Each CDR3 protein appears once, grouped with its most common genes and DNA. This sample gives hundreds of thousands of distinct CDR3 sequences in total; 18% of them show up just once. 38% of the sample is held by the ten biggest clonotypes. The time point tag for this specimen amounts to: newly diagnosed GD, antithyroid drugs for less than 3 months. For both TCR sequencing and RNA sequencing, RNA was extracted from PBMCs in TRIzol.

The sequencing used peripheral blood mononuclear cells (PBMCs), collected at new diagnosis, from a patient treated with antithyroid drugs. Receptor source: a female donor with Graves disease.

The chain uses TRBV19 and TRBJ2-2; D unresolved. V lost 11 bases and J lost 9, with 10 bases in between. The CDR3 sequence is 10 residues long. Germline V gene data show CDR1 as LNHDA and CDR2 as SQIVND (reference sequence). The CDR3 region is CAGESRELFF. In DNA, the CDR3 is TGTGCCGGCGAAAGCCGGGAGCTGTTTTTT.

Many counts were recorded for this clonotype. The chain uses TRBV30 and TRBJ2-1; TRBD2 might be the D (6 bases). The germline V gene has CDR1 GTSNPN and CDR2 SVGIG (reference sequence). The V end lost 1 base, the J end lost 6 bases, and 10 bases lay between the germline ends. The CDR3 has 13 amino acids. CDR3 in amino acids: CAWSGGTVNEQFF. CDR3 sequence (DNA): TGTGCCTGGAGTGGGGGGACTGTCAATGAGCAGTTCTTC.

This clonotype has at least ten counts. The CDR3 region is CSVRSGRLIV. The DNA of the CDR3 is TGCAGTGTTCGCAGCGGGAGGTTGATTGTC. The chain is built from TRBV20-1 and TRBJ2-7, with 9 positions matching TRBD2. The CDR3 length is 10 residues. CDR1 and CDR2 from the germline V gene are DFQATT and SNEGSKA (reference sequence).

The chain is built from TRBV11-2 and TRBJ1-6, with 8 bases matching TRBD1. Germline CDR1 reads SGHAT; CDR2 reads FQNNGV. CDR3 length: 14 amino acids. The V segment lost 1 base and the J segment 10 bases; nucleotides outside the gene matches: 3. The CDR3, as DNA: TGTGCCAGCAGCTTAGTACAGGGGGTCTCACCCCTCCACTTT. Its translation: CASSLVQGVSPLHF.

Many counts were recorded for this clonotype. This rearrangement joins TRBV6-1 to TRBJ2-7, with 8 bases fitting TRBD1. Trimming removed 6 bases from V and 3 bases from J; junction bases left unmatched: 13. The CDR3 is made up of 16 amino acids. The germline V gene encodes CDR1 MNHNS and CDR2 SASEGT. The CDR3 coding sequence is TGTGCCAGCAGGGGGACTGGTGACAGGGGAATCTACGAGCAGTACTTC. Translated: CASRGTGDRGIYEQYF.

In this sample, this clonotype turned up many times. The chain recombines TRBV28 with TRBJ1-2; perhaps TRBD1 as D (6 bases). Trimming cost V 6 bases and J 0 bases, with 11 bases left between them. CDR1 is MDHEN and CDR2 is SYDVKM in the germline V gene. The CDR3 totals 14 residues. CDR3 coding DNA: TGTGCCAGCAGAGCTACAGGGTCTAACTATGGCTACACCTTC. This sequence encodes CASRATGSNYGYTF.

This clonotype showed up just a few times. The chain is built from TRBV11-2 and TRBJ2-3; TRBD2 matches 9 bases. This CDR3 is 16 amino acids long. The V gene's germline CDR1 is SGHAT and CDR2 FQNNGV. J lost 4 bases, V lost 3 bases, and 8 bases had no gene match. The CDR3 region has the DNA TGTGCCAGCAGCTTTGGCGCGGGAGGGGGGGCAGATACGCAGTATTTT. Its translation is CASSFGAGGGADTQYF. Variable domain in full (rest from reference TRBV11-2 and TRBJ2-3): EAGVAQSPRYKIIEKRQSVAFWCNPISGHATLYWYQQILGQGPKLLIQFQNNGVVDDSQLPKDRFSAERLKGVDSTLKIQPAKLEDSAVYLCASSFGAGGGADTQYFGPGTRLTVL.

There are many counts of this clonotype. CDR3 DNA sequence: TGTGCCAGCAGCTTAGTCTCTGGAAACACCATATATTTT. Its protein is CASSLVSGNTIYF. V usage is TRBV7-9 and J usage is TRBJ1-3; unclear D gene. The CDR3 extends over 13 amino acids. Germline V gene sequence: CDR1 SEHNR, CDR2 FQNEAQ (reference sequence). V was shortened by 1 base and J by 0 bases, with 1 base between the two germline ends.

Details on this clonotype: It differs at one base from a far larger clone, so likely a read error. The chain uses TRBV2 and TRBJ2-3; TRBD2 aligns across 15 bases. CDR1 and CDR2 (germline): SNHLY, FYNNEI. The CDR3 consists of 18 residues. The CDR3 DNA is TGTGCCAGCAGTCAAGGACTAGCGGGAGGGCCGGGGGTAGATACGCAGGATTTT. Protein sequence: CASSQGLAGGPGVDTQDF.

This clonotype was observed many times. This rearrangement joins TRBV11-2 to TRBJ2-1; 7 bases fit TRBD1. There are 17 residues in the CDR3. Per the germline V gene, CDR1 is SGHAT and CDR2 is FQNNGV. After removal of 6 bases from V and 0 bases from J, the junction contained 11 bases not matched to a gene. CDR3 residues: CASSREGALSSYNEQFF. The CDR3 coding sequence is TGTGCCAGCAGTCGAGAGGGGGCCCTAAGCTCCTACAATGAGCAGTTCTTC.

On this clonotype: This likely came from a read error, as a far larger clone is one base away. The rearrangement links TRBV28 to TRBJ2-5; tentatively, D is TRBD1 (6 bases). With the DNA end fitting TRBJ2-1 better, the J assignment may be wrong. This CDR3 contains 15 residues. The germline V gene encodes CDR1 MDHEN and CDR2 SYDVKM. The CDR3 region has the DNA TGTGCCAGCACCCAGCCAGGGGCCCGCTCCTACGAGCAGTTCTTC. Translated: CASTQPGARSYEQFF.

This clonotype has only a few counts. The CDR3 here is CSVTRDRSEQYF. DNA of the CDR3: TGCAGCGTTACGAGGGATCGCAGCGAGCAGTACTTC. The J gene is TRBJ2-7, the V gene TRBV29-1; TRBD2 is a possible D gene (5 bases). Germline loops: CDR1 SQVTM, CDR2 ANQGSEA. Between the trimmed V and J ends, which lost 5 bases and 6 bases, there was a span of 14 bases. This CDR3 region has 12 residues.

This clonotype occurred many times. V is TRBV27 and J is TRBJ1-5, with a possible D match to TRBD1 (5 bases). The CDR3 length is 14 residues. Germline V lookup: CDR1 MNHEY, CDR2 SMNVEV (reference sequence). Deletions cut 1 base from V and 7 bases from J, with 11 bases between. CDR3 in DNA: TGTGCCAGCAGTTTATACCGAGGGGTCCAGCCCCAGCATTTT. Its translation: CASSLYRGVQPQHF.

There are many counts of this clonotype. V and J are TRBV10-2 and TRBJ1-5; no definite D call. V shed 4 bases and J shed 0 bases, with 10 bases lying between them. Germline CDR1 is WSHSY and CDR2 is SAAADI. The CDR3 contains 15 residues. The CDR3: CASSVEGDSNQPQHF. The CDR3 DNA sequence: TGCGCCAGCAGTGTAGAAGGCGATAGCAATCAGCCCCAGCATTTT.

This clonotype occurred many times. This sequence joins TRBV3-1 and TRBJ2-2, with D uncertain. This CDR3 contains 13 residues. The germline V gene encodes CDR1 LGHDT and CDR2 YNNKEL (reference sequence). Trimming cost V 2 bases and J 4 bases, with 5 bases left between them. CDR3 sequence (DNA): TGTGCCAGCAGCCAAATCAGCACCGGGGAGCTGTTTTTT. Its protein product is CASSQISTGELFF.

The sample holds a few counts of this clonotype. The chain combines TRBV5-1 with TRBJ1-6; TRBD1 might be the D (5 bases). Germline V gene data show CDR1 as SGHRS and CDR2 as YFSETQ. The CDR3 runs to 16 residues. Trimming pared 5 bases from V and 7 bases from J, leaving 19 bases between. CDR3 protein: CASREQAWDKNSPLHF. CDR3 in DNA: TGCGCCAGCAGGGAACAGGCGTGGGATAAAAATTCACCCCTCCACTTT.

Many counts were recorded for this clonotype. The rearrangement joins TRBV6-4 to TRBJ1-2; perhaps TRBD1 as D (5 bases). This CDR3 region has 13 residues. Germline CDR1 is MRHNA and CDR2 is SNTAGT. V was shortened by 5 bases and J by 8 bases, with 15 bases between the two germline ends. The CDR3 protein is CASSSGGVRGYTF. Written as DNA, the CDR3 is TGTGCCAGCAGTAGTGGAGGGGTGAGAGGCTACACCTTC.

This clonotype was detected ten times or more. The J gene is TRBJ2-3, the V gene TRBV7-2, with D perhaps matching TRBD2 (6 bases). Germline V gene lookup returns CDR1 SGHTA and CDR2 FQGNSA. V shed 2 bases and J shed 0 bases, with 9 bases lying between them. This CDR3 is 15 amino acids long. CDR3 in amino acids: CASSLWGTSTDTQYF. The DNA for the CDR3 is TGTGCCAGCAGCTTATGGGGGACTAGCACAGATACGCAGTATTTT.

This clonotype was counted ten times or more. The CDR3 loop reads CASSSYTDTQYF. CDR3 DNA sequence: TGTGCCAGCAGTTCCTACACAGATACGCAGTATTTT. V and J are TRBV7-2 and TRBJ2-3; the D is unclear. Germline loops: CDR1 SGHTA, CDR2 FQGNSA. This CDR3 has 12 amino acids. Trimming pared 6 bases from V and 2 bases from J, leaving 6 bases between.

Ten or more counts support this clonotype. V is TRBV2 and J is TRBJ2-1; 9 bases map to TRBD2. Per the germline V gene, CDR1 is SNHLY and CDR2 is FYNNEI. V shed 3 bases and J 8 bases; nucleotides not matched to a gene: 11. There are 16 residues in the CDR3. The CDR3: CASSDIGGRGGDEQFF. The CDR3 region has the DNA TGTGCCAGCAGTGATATTGGCGGGAGGGGGGGGGATGAGCAGTTCTTC.

This clonotype was seen ten or more times. The chain employs TRBV12-3 or TRBV12-4 and TRBJ2-6; 9 bases agree with TRBD1. Trimming removed 5 bases from V and 2 bases from J; junction bases left unmatched: 10. The CDR3 length is 18 residues. The CDR3 loop reads CASSQWDRVVPGANVLTF. The CDR3 region has the DNA TGTGCCAGCAGTCAATGGGACAGGGTAGTACCTGGGGCCAACGTCCTGACTTTC.

The rearrangement links TRBV4-2 to TRBJ1-5, with 12 bases fitting TRBD1. This CDR3 spans 19 amino acids. V shed 3 bases and J 4 bases; nucleotides not matched to a gene: 13. Per the germline V gene, CDR1 is LGHNA and CDR2 is YNFKEQ. DNA for the CDR3: TGTGCCAGCAGCCAGGAGGACATAGGGACAGGGGGCAGTAATCAGCCCCAGCATTTT. Translating gives CASSQEDIGTGGSNQPQHF.

Turning to this clonotype: A single base is all that separates this from a far larger clone, so a read error is likely. The V gene is TRBV6-5, the J gene TRBJ2-7; 9 bases line up with TRBD2. The CDR3 consists of 14 residues. The V gene end was trimmed by 1 base and the J gene end by 7 bases; junction bases not matched to a gene: 5. Per the germline V gene, CDR1 is MNHEY and CDR2 is SVGAGI. As DNA, the CDR3 is TGTGCCAGCAGTTACTGGGCTAGCGGGAATGAGCAGTACTTC. It is translated as CASSYWASGNEQYF.

This sequence joins TRBV2 and TRBJ1-5; possible D gene TRBD1, 6 bases. Trimming removed 6 bases at V and 2 bases at J, with 20 bases between. This CDR3 contains 17 residues. Germline values: CDR1 SNHLY, CDR2 FYNNEI. The CDR3 DNA follows: TGTGCCAGCAGGAACTGGGGGCAGGGTGAGGGCAATCAGCCCCAGCATTTT. Residues: CASRNWGQGEGNQPQHF.